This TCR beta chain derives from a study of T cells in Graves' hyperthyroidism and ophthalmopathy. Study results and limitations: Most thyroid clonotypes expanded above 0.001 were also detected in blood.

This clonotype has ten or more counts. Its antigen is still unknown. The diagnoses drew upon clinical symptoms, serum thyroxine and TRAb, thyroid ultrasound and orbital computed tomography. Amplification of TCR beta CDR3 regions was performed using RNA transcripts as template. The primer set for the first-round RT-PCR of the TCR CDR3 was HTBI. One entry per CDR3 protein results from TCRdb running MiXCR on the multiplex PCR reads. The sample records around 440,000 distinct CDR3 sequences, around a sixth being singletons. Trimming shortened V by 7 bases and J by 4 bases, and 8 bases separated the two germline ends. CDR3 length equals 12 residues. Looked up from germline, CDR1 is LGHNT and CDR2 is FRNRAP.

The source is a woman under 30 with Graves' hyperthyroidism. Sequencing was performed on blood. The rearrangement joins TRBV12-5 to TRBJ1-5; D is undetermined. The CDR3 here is CASVHGNQPQHF. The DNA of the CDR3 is TGTGCTAGTGTCCACGGGAATCAGCCCCAGCATTTT. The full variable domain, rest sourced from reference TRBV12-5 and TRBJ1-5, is DARVTQTPRHKVTEMGQEVTMRCQPILGHNTVFWYRQTMMQGLELLAYFRNRAPLDDSGMPKDRFSAEMPDATLATLKIQPSEPRDSAVYFCASVHGNQPQHFGDGTRLSIL.